The source of this T cell receptor (beta chain) is a study of technical replicates of blood from a few donors. Trimming at V came to 6 bases and at J to 6 bases, leaving 8 bases not matched to a gene. CDR1 SGHVS and CDR2 FNYEAQ come from the germline V gene. The CDR3 sequence is 14 residues long. The repertoire was sequenced with immunoSEQ multiplex PCR; TCRdb's copy has only in-frame clones and lacks some. Among 66,000 or so clones, roughly 90% were seen once, and the ten largest hold 4% to 5%. The clonotype comes from a human donor in good health. Some clones in this sample may be carry-over from other donors' samples. The chain joins TRBV7-6 to TRBJ2-1; 7 positions match TRBD2. The sequenced material came from PBMCs. Here the CDR3 reads CASSESGAFNEQFF. DNA of the CDR3: TGTGCCAGCAGTGAGAGCGGGGCCTTCAATGAGCAGTTCTTC. The full variable domain, completed using reference TRBV7-6 and TRBJ2-1, is GAGVSQSPRYKVTKRGQDVALRCDPISGHVSLYWYRQALGQGPEFLTYFNYEAQQDKSGLPNDRFSAERPEGSISTLTIQRTEQRDSAMYRCASSESGAFNEQFFGPGTRLTVL.